The following is a T cell receptor (beta chain) sequence with its context. Libraries were prepared by immunoSEQ multiplex PCR; TCRdb keeps only in-frame clonotypes and omits some of them. The repertoire holds about 81,000 clones, with about 95% as singletons. This CDR3 has 10 residues. This sample was included in a study of blood T cell repertoires in COVID-19. The genes are TRBV21-1 and TRBJ2-7; the table's D call, TRBD2, was not checked against the DNA. TRBV21-1 is recorded as a pseudogene. Input material: peripheral blood. This sequence originates from a human donor with active COVID-19. The donor label of this sample is uncertain. CDR3: CASIVYEQYF. The CDR3 DNA reads as TGTGCCAGCATAGTCTACGAGCAGTACTTC.